This TCR beta chain stems from a study of T-cell reconstitution after alpha-beta-depleted transplantation in children (dated by TCRdb to 2016 to 2017). Context from the whole study: T-cell immune reconstitution after TCRalphabeta/CD19-depleted allogeneic hematopoietic cell transplantation in children was quantitatively tracked in the study by means of TCR repertoire profiling. The investigation overall reported the following: The apparently early alphabetaT-cell count recovery about two months after transplant was reportedly dependent on only several hundred rapidly expanded clones derived from non-depleted graft cells. In some patients, the high TCRbeta diversity seen at day 60 was put down to recipient T cells and intrathymic progenitors that had survived conditioning. Over the following months the frequencies of hyperexpanded clones went down, and after one year T-cell counts and TCRbeta diversity were mostly credited to newly produced T cells.

Reading the label with the study, this specimen's treatment or condition is: allogeneic hematopoietic cell transplantation with graft depleted of TCRalphabeta T cells and CD19 B cells. Transplant recipients were children who received TCRalphabeta/CD19-depleted allogeneic hematopoietic cell grafts. About this clonotype itself: No cognate antigen has been identified for it. No qualities accompany the bases; no much larger clone lies one base away.

Library generation was performed with PCR. TCRdb shows the sequencer as Illumina HiSeq 2500. TCR libraries were prepared with molecular barcoding, using unique molecular identifiers to normalize TCRbeta repertoire quantification. In-frame beta chains were kept once TCRdb had trimmed the public reads at Q25 with fastp and called clones with MiXCR. For every CDR3 protein sequence, its rows merge into one entry that carries the most common genes and DNA. For this sample the table gives 750,000 to 950,000 distinct CDR3 sequences, of which around 17% were detected only once. Approximately 4.5% of the sample is taken by the ten largest. CDR1 and CDR2 are read off the germline V gene (reference sequence) as LNHDA and SQIVND. The trim is 4 bases for V and 0 bases for J, with a gap of 15 bases between the germline ends. The CDR3 goes from the cysteine to the phenylalanine over 16 residues. The DNA shown is the 48-base CDR3, in frame from base 1.

The sequence was collected from a male patient between 5 and 17 years old who had a stem cell transplant for acute lymphoblastic leukemia, so the T cells may come from the graft donor. The V gene is TRBV19 and the J gene is TRBJ1-1; no D gene call is confident. The sequencing here drew on PBMCs, mostly from graft donor cells, taken 360 days after TCRalphabeta/CD19-depleted stem cell transplant. This receptor carries the CDR3 CASSTGRGQLNTEAFF. The nucleotide sequence is TGTGCCAGTAGTACCGGACGTGGGCAGTTGAACACTGAAGCTTTCTTT.